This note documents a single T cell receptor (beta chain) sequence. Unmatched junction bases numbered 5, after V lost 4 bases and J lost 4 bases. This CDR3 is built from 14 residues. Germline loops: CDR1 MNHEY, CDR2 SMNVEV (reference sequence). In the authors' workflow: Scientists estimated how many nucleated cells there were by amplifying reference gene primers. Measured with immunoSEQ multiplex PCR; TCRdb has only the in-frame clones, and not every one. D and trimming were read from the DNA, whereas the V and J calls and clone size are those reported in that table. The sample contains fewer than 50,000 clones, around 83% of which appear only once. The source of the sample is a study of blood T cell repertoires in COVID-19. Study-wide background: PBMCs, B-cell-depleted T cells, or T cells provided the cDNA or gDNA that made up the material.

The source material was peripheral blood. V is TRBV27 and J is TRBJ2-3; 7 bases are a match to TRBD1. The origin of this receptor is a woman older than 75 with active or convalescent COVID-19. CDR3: CASSWRTGPDTQYF. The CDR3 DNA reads TGTGCCAGCAGTTGGCGGACAGGTCCAGATACGCAGTATTTT.